This record looks at one T cell receptor beta chain sequence and its context. J lost 0 bases, V lost 2 bases, and 11 bases had no gene match. Germline V gives CDR1 LGHNT, CDR2 FRNRAP. The CDR3 totals 19 residues. The data were obtained in a study of blood T cell repertoires in COVID-19. Study details: The United States, Italy and Spain supplied acute and convalescent COVID-19 samples. PBMCs, B-cell-depleted T cells, or T cells provided the cDNA or gDNA that made up the material.

In the original processing: For nucleated cells, counts were estimated from reference gene primer amplification. TCRdb's copy holds only in-frame clones and misses some; the assay was immunoSEQ multiplex PCR. The V and J calls and clone size were taken over from that table, and D and trimming were inferred from the DNA. The table records about 270,000 clones, about nine tenths of them present only once. The chain has TRBV12-5 and TRBJ1-3; 9 bases match TRBD1. This clonotype originated in a man aged 55-75 years who had recovered from COVID-19. The sample comprised peripheral blood. The CDR3 reads CASGLHVGTGHLSGNTIYF. CDR3 DNA sequence: TGTGCTAGTGGTTTGCACGTCGGGACAGGGCACCTCTCTGGAAACACCATATATTTT. Filled out from reference TRBV12-5 and TRBJ1-3, the complete variable domain reads DARVTQTPRHKVTEMGQEVTMRCQPILGHNTVFWYRQTMMQGLELLAYFRNRAPLDDSGMPKDRFSAEMPDATLATLKIQPSEPRDSAVYFCASGLHVGTGHLSGNTIYFGEGSWLTVV.